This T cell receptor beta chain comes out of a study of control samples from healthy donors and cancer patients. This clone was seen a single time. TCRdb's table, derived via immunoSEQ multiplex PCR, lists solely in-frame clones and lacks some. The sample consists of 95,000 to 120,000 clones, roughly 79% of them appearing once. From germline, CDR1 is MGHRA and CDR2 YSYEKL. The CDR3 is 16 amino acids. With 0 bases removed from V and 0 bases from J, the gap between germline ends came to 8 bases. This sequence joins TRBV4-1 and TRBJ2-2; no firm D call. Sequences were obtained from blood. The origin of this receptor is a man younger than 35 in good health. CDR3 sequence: CASSQESSANTGELFF. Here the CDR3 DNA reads TGCGCCAGCAGCCAAGAGTCCAGCGCGAACACCGGGGAGCTGTTTTTT.